One sample yielded the 8 T cell receptor beta chains listed below, sequenced in a study of cytomegalovirus exposure and HLA in healthy donors (dated by TCRdb to 2016 to 2017). Preparation of the library involved the immunoSEQ multiplex PCR assay. For the multiplex PCR, a mixture combining 60 forward primers for TCR Vbeta segments and 13 reverse primers for TCR Jbeta segments was used. TCRdb holds this immuneACCESS table with in-frame rearrangements only. Some clones are missing; in checked studies, unresolved V genes explain under half, and the rest has no known cause. This sample is represented by over 100,000 clones; just under 70% of them were singletons. The ten most abundant clones make up about 5% of the sample. Sequenced input: PBMCs. Receptors originate from a woman aged 70 to 79 in good health and CMV-seropositive.

The chain couples TRBV29-1 to TRBJ2-2; 7 nucleotides line up with TRBD1. The J segment lost 7 bases and the V segment lost 6 bases, leaving 11 bases of the junction unmatched. CDR3 length: 14 residues. Germline V CDR1 and CDR2: SQVTM, ANQGSEA. CDR3 region: CSVLTGIGVGELFF. CDR3 bases: TGCAGCGTCCTGACAGGGATAGGAGTCGGGGAGCTGTTTTTT.

In its sample, this clone was seen a few times. The chain carries TRBV10-2 and TRBJ1-5; D unresolved. V was trimmed by 6 bases and J by 4 bases, leaving 10 bases between them. The CDR3 contains 13 residues. CDR1 and CDR2 from the germline V gene are WSHSY and SAAADI. CDR3 region: CASRSGSNQPQHF. The CDR3 region has the DNA TGCGCCAGCAGGAGCGGCTCTAATCAGCCCCAGCATTTT.

The V call is TRBV4-1, the J call TRBJ1-2; no clear D. Germline lookup yields CDR1 MGHRA and CDR2 YSYEKL. V gave up 0 bases and J gave up 2 bases, with 10 bases separating them. The CDR3 totals 15 residues. CDR3 DNA: TGCGCCAGCAGCCAAGATAATGCAGGAAACTATGGCTACACCTTC. Protein: CASSQDNAGNYGYTF.

The chain recombines TRBV30 with TRBJ2-4; 8 nucleotides agree with TRBD2. CDR1 and CDR2 from the germline V gene are GTSNPN and SVGIG (reference sequence). The V and J ends lost 0 bases and 1 base, in that order; junction bases with no gene match: 5. This CDR3 region has 16 residues. CDR3 residues: CAWSVRAGAAKNIQYF. Written as DNA, the CDR3 is TGTGCCTGGAGTGTACGAGCGGGGGCTGCCAAAAACATTCAGTACTTC.

The chain recombines TRBV19 with TRBJ1-1; TRBD1 matches 8 bases. CDR3 length: 14 residues. With V trimmed by 5 bases and J by 4 bases, 6 bases remained unmatched. Germline V gives CDR1 LNHDA, CDR2 SQIVND (reference sequence). CDR3 sequence: CASSQGAGSTEAFF. Written as DNA, the CDR3 is TGTGCCAGTAGTCAGGGGGCAGGGAGCACTGAAGCTTTCTTT.

This clone was found a few times. The chain employs TRBV16 and TRBJ1-1; possibly TRBD1 for D (5 bases). V lost 3 bases and J lost 1, with 6 bases in between. The CDR3 totals 13 residues. Germline lookup yields CDR1 KGHSY and CDR2 FQNENV. CDR3 sequence: CASSQDKNTEAFF. In DNA form, the CDR3 reads TGTGCCAGCAGCCAGGACAAGAACACTGAAGCTTTCTTT.

The chain couples TRBV5-8 to TRBJ1-2; tentative D call: TRBD1 (5 bases). Looked up from germline, CDR1 is SGHTS and CDR2 is YDEGEE. V was cut by 1 base and J by 4 bases, with 11 bases left in between. This CDR3 has 14 amino acids. The CDR3 nucleotides read TGTGCCAGCAGCTTGCTTTTGACAGTCTATGGCTACACCTTC. It is translated as CASSLLLTVYGYTF.

The chain recombines TRBV19 with TRBJ2-7, with a possible D match to TRBD2 (6 bases). CDR1 LNHDA and CDR2 SQIVND come from the germline V gene (reference sequence). The CDR3 totals 14 residues. Trimming pared 4 bases from V and 3 bases from J, leaving 13 bases between. The CDR3: CASSSGTRVYEQYF. CDR3 coding DNA: TGTGCCAGTAGTAGCGGGACGAGGGTCTACGAGCAGTACTTC.